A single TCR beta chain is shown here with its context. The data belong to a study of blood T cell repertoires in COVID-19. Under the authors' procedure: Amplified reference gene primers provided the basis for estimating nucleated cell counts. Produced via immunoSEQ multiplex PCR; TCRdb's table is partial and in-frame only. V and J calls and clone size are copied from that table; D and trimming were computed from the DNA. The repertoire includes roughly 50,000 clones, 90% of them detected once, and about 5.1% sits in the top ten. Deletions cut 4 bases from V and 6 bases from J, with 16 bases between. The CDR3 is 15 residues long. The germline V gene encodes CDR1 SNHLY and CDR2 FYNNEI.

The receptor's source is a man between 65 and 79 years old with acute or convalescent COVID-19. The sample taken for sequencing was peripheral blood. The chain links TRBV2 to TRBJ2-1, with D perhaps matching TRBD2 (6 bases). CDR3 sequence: CASSGSALGGNEQFF. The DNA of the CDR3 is TGTGCCAGCAGTGGCTCAGCTTTGGGGGGCAATGAGCAGTTCTTC.